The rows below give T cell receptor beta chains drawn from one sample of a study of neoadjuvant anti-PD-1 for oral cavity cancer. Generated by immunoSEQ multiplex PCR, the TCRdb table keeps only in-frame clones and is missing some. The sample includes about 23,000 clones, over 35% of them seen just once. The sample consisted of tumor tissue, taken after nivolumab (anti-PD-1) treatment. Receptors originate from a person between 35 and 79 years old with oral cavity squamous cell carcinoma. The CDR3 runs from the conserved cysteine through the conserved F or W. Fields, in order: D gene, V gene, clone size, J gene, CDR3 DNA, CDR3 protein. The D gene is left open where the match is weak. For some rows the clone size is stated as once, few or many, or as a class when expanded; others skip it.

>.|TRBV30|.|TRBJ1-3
TGTGCCTGGAGTGTATTGGGGGGCACCATATATTTT
CAWSVLGGTIYF
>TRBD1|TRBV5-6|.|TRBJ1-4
TGTGCCAGCAGCAGCGGACAGGAAGAAAAACTGTTTTTT
CASSSGQEEKLFF
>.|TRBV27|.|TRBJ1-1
TGTGCCAGCAGTTTTGGGGGGCTGAACACTGAAGCTTTCTTT
CASSFGGLNTEAFF
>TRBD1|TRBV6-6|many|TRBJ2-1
TGTGCCAGCAGTAACGGGTGGGACAGGGGCTACAATGAGCAGTTCTTC
CASSNGWDRGYNEQFF
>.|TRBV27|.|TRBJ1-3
TGTGCCAGCAGTTTTACAGGGAAAGCTGGAAACACCATATATTTT
CASSFTGKAGNTIYF
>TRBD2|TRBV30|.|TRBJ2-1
TGTGCCTGGAACCCGGGACTAGGGGCCAATGAGCAGTTCTTC
CAWNPGLGANEQFF
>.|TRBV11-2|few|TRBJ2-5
TGTGCCAGCAGCGAGCCGACTATTCAAGAGACCCAGTACTTC
CASSEPTIQETQYF
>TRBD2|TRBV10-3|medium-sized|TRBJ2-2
TGTGCCATCAGCGGCGGGGGGAGCACCGGGGAGCTGTTTTTT
CAISGGGSTGELFF
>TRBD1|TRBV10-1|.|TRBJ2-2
TGCGCCAGCAGTGGTACGGGACAGGGGGCTTGGGACACCGGGGAGCTGTTTTTT
CASSGTGQGAWDTGELFF
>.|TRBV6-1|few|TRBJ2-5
TGTGCCAGCAGGTGGGAGACCCAGTACTTC
CASRWETQYF
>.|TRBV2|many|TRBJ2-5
TGTGCCAGCAGTGGTGGGGGGGCAGGCGAGACCCAGTACTTC
CASSGGGAGETQYF
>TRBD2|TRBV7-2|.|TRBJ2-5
TGTGCCAGCAGCTTAGATTTCGGGGGGGCCCGGGAGACCCAGTACTTC
CASSLDFGGARETQYF
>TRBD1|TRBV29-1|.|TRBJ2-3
TGCAGCGTTGATAAGGACAGGGGGGAAGCAGATACGCAGTATTTT
CSVDKDRGEADTQYF
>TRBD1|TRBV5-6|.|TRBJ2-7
TGTGCCAGCAGCTGGACAGGTTCTTACGAGCAGTACTTC
CASSWTGSYEQYF
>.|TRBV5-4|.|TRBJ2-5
TGTGCCAGCAGCTGGGGACAATGGGAGACCCAGTACTTC
CASSWGQWETQYF
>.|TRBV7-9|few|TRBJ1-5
TGTGCCAGCAGCCCAGTGGAGGTCGTCAATCAGCCCCAGCATTTT
CASSPVEVVNQPQHF
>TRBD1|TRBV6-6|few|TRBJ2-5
TGTGCCAGCAGTCAGGCCGCCAGGGGGCAAGAGACCCAGTACTTC
CASSQAARGQETQYF
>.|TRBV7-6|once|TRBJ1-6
TGTGCCAGCAGTCAAAGTCCCCAACAGCGGAGAGTCCTCCTCCACTTT
CASSQSPQQRRVLLHF
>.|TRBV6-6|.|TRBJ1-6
TGTGCCAGCAGTCAAAACAGGGCTTCACCCCTCCACTTT
CASSQNRASPLHF
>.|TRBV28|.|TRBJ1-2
TGTGCCAGCAGCCGCGGGGGGGCGAGGTATGGCTACACCTTC
CASSRGGARYGYTF
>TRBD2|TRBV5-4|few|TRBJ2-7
TGTGCCAGCAGTGACGGGGGGACGCCCCGCTACGAGCAGTACTTC
CASSDGGTPRYEQYF
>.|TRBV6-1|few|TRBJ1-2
TGTGCCAGCAGTCGTGACGGTAACTATGGCTACACCTTC
CASSRDGNYGYTF
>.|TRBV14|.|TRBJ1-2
TGTGCCAGCAGCCAATATGCAGGCTACTATGGCTACACCTTC
CASSQYAGYYGYTF
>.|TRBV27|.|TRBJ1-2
TGTGCCAGCAGCCTAACAGCTAACTATGGCTACACCTTC
CASSLTANYGYTF